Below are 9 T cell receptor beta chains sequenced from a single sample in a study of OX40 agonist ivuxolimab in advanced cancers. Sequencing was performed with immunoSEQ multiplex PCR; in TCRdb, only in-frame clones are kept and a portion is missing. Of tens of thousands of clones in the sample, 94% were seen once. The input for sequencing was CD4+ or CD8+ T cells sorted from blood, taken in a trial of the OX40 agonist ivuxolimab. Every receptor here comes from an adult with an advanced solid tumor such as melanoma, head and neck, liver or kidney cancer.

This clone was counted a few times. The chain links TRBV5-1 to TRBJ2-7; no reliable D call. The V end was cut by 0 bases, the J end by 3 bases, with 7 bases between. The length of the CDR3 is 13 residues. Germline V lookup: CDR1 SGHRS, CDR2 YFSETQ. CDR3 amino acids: CASSLGLIYEQYF. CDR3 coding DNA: TGCGCCAGCAGCTTGGGACTTATCTACGAGCAGTACTTC.

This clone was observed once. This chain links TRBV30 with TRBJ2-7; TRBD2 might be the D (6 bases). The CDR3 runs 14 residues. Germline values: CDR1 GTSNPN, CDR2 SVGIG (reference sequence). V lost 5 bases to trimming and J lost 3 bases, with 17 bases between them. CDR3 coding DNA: TGTGCCTGGGCCTACGGCGGGGCGAGCTACGAGCAGTACTTC. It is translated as CAWAYGGASYEQYF.

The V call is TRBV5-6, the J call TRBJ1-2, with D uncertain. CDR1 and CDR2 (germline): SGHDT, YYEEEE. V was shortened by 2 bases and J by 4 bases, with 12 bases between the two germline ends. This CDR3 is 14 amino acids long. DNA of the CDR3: TGTGCCAGCAGCTTTGACGGCAGCCTCTATGGCTACACCTTC. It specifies CASSFDGSLYGYTF.

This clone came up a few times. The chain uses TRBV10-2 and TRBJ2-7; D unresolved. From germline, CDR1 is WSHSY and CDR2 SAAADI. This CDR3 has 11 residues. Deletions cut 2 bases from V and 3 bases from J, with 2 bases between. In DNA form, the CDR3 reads TGCGCCAGCAGTGAGGGCTACGAGCAGTACTTC. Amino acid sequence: CASSEGYEQYF.

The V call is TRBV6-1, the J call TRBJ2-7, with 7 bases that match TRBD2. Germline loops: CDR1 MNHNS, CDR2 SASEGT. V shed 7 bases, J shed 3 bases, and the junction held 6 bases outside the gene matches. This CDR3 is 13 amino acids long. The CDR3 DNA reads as TGTGCCAGCAACCGAGGGAGGGTCTACGAGCAGTACTTC. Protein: CASNRGRVYEQYF.

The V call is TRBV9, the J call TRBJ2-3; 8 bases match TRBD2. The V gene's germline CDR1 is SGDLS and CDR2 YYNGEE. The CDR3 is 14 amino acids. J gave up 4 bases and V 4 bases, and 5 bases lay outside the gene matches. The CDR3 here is CASSPAGGADTQYF. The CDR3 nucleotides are TGTGCCAGCAGCCCCGCCGGGGGGGCAGATACGCAGTATTTT.

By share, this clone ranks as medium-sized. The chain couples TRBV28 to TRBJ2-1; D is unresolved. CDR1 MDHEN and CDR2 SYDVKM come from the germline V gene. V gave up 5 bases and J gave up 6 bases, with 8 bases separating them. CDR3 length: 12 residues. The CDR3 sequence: CASSPGINEQFF. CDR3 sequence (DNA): TGTGCCAGCAGTCCGGGCATCAATGAGCAGTTCTTC.

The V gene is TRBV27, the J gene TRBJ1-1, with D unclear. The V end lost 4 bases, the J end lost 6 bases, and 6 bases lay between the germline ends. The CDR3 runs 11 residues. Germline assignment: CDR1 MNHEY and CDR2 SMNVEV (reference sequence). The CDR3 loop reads CASSSGSEAFF. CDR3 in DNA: TGTGCCAGCAGTTCCGGGTCTGAAGCTTTCTTT.

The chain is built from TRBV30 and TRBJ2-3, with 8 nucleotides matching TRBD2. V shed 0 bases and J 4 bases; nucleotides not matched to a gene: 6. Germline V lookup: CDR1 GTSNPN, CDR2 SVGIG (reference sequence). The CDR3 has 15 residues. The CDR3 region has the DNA TGTGCCTGGAGTGTGACGGGAGGGCCAGCAGATACGCAGTATTTT. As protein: CAWSVTGGPADTQYF.